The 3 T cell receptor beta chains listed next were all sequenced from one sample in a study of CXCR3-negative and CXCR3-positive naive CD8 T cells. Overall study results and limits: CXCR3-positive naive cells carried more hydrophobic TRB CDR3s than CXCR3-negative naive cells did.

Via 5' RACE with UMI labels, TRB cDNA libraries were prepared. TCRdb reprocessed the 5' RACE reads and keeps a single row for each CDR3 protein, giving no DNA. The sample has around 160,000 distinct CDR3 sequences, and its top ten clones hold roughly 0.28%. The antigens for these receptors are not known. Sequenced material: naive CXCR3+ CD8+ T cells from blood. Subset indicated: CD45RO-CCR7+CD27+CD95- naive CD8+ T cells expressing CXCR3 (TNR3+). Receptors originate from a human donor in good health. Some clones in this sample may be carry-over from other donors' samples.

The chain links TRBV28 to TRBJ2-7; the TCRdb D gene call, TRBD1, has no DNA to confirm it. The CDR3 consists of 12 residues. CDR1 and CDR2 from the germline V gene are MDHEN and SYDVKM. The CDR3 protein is CASSLDRDEQYF. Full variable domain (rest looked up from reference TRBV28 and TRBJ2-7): DVKVTQSSRYLVKRTGEKVFLECVQDMDHENMFWYRQDPGLGLRLIYFSYDVKMKEKGDIPEGYSVSREKKERFSLILESASTNQTSMYLCASSLDRDEQYFGPGTRLTVT.

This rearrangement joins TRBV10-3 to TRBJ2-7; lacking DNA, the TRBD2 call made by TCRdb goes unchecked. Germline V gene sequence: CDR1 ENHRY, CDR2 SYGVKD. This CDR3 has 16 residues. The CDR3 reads CAITPGLAGNSYEQYF.

CDR3 sequence: CSVVWLAYNEQFF. This chain joins TRBV29-1 and TRBJ2-1; TCRdb's D call of TRBD2 is untestable without DNA. From germline, CDR1 is SQVTM and CDR2 ANQGSEA. CDR3 length: 13 amino acids.